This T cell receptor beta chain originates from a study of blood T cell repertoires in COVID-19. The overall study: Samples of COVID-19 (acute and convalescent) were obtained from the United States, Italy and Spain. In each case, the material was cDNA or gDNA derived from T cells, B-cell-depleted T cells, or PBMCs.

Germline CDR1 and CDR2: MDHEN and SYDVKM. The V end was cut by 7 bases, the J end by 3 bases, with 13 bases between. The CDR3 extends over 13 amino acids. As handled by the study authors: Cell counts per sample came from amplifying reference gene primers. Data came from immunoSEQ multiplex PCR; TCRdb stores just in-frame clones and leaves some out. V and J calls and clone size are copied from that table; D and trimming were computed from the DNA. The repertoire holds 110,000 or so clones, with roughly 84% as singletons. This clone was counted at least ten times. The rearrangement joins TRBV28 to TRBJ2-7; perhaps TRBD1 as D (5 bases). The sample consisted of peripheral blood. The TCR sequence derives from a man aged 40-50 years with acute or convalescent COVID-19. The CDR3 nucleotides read TGTGCCAGCAAGGGTCAAGGGGACTACGAGCAGTACTTC. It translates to CASKGQGDYEQYF. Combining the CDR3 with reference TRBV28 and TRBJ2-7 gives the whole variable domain DVKVTQSSRYLVKRTGEKVFLECVQDMDHENMFWYRQDPGLGLRLIYFSYDVKMKEKGDIPEGYSVSREKKERFSLILESASTNQTSMYLCASKGQGDYEQYFGPGTRLTVT.